The 4 T cell receptor beta chains below come from one sample, sequenced in a study of beta chain features in type 1 diabetes (dated by TCRdb to about 2018). Libraries were made using the immunoSEQ multiplex PCR assay. The entire isolated RNA was reverse transcribed using the High Capacity cDNA Reverse Transcription Kit, and thus expressed TCRB transcripts were sequenced. In its TCRdb copy, this immuneACCESS table keeps in-frame sequences only and misses some clones. Where compared with another copy, unresolved V genes explain less than half of these, and the others have no known cause. This sample lists 350,000 to 400,000 clones; around 15% were detected once. The top ten clones comprise under 0.02% of the sample. Sequenced material: naive CD4+ T cells from blood. The intended sense of this specimen's cell subset or site label: true naive CD4+ T cells. These receptors were collected from a woman between 18 and 29 years old in good health.

V and J are TRBV9 and TRBJ2-7; D may be TRBD2 (6 bases). Trimming stripped 0 bases from V and 1 base from J, with 8 bases between. Germline V lookup: CDR1 SGDLS, CDR2 YYNGEE. The CDR3 consists of 14 residues. CDR3 DNA sequence: TGTGCCAGCAGCGTAGGGGGGGTATCCTACGAGCAGTACTTC. Translation: CASSVGGVSYEQYF.

The chain combines TRBV27 with TRBJ2-1; possible D gene TRBD1, 6 bases. V dropped 4 bases and J dropped 5 bases, with 12 bases sitting between them. The germline V gene encodes CDR1 MNHEY and CDR2 SMNVEV (reference sequence). The CDR3 covers 14 residues. CDR3 in amino acids: CASSYDRLNNEQFF. Here the CDR3 DNA reads TGTGCCAGCAGTTACGACAGGCTAAACAATGAGCAGTTCTTC.

The DNA for the CDR3 is TGCAGCGTAGGACAGGGGTATGAAAAACTGTTTTTT. Protein sequence: CSVGQGYEKLFF. The V gene is TRBV29-1, the J gene TRBJ1-4; 9 bases agree with TRBD1. Germline lookup yields CDR1 SQVTM and CDR2 ANQGSEA. This CDR3 spans 12 amino acids. V was pared by 6 bases and J by 6 bases, with 2 bases of the junction left unmatched.

This clone was observed many times. The rearrangement joins TRBV29-1 to TRBJ2-6; D gene unclear. From germline, CDR1 is SQVTM and CDR2 ANQGSEA. The CDR3 contains 12 residues. V lost 7 bases and J lost 4, with 8 bases in between. The CDR3 here is CSGAVGANVLTF. The CDR3 coding sequence is TGCAGCGGCGCGGTCGGGGCCAACGTCCTGACTTTC.